This T cell receptor (beta chain) was recorded in a study of beta chain features in type 1 diabetes. The overall study: Examined across all samples were some 99 million sorted cells.

As for this clone: Antigen unknown.

Study findings and constraints: Shorter TCRB CDR3s, moderately but significantly so, were found in Type 1 diabetes patients in all four CD4+ subsets.

J gave up 9 bases and V 5 bases, and 15 bases lay outside the gene matches. Germline CDR1 and CDR2: MDHEN and SYDVKM. CDR3 length: 16 residues. Every isolated RNA sample was fully reverse transcribed, so sequencing captured expressed TCRB transcripts. The study sequenced naive, central memory and regulatory T cell samples to an average of about 3.57 million reads. Clones were read by immunoSEQ multiplex PCR, and TCRdb kept only the in-frame ones, dropping some. The sample has some 150,000 clones; around 51% are singletons. The rearrangement uses TRBV28 and TRBJ2-1; 8 bases align to TRBD2. The receptor comes from a man younger than 35 in good health. The material sequenced was Tregs from blood. The CDR3 region is CASSEAGLEPIGEQFF. DNA of the CDR3: TGTGCCAGCAGTGAGGCGGGACTAGAGCCTATCGGTGAGCAGTTCTTC.